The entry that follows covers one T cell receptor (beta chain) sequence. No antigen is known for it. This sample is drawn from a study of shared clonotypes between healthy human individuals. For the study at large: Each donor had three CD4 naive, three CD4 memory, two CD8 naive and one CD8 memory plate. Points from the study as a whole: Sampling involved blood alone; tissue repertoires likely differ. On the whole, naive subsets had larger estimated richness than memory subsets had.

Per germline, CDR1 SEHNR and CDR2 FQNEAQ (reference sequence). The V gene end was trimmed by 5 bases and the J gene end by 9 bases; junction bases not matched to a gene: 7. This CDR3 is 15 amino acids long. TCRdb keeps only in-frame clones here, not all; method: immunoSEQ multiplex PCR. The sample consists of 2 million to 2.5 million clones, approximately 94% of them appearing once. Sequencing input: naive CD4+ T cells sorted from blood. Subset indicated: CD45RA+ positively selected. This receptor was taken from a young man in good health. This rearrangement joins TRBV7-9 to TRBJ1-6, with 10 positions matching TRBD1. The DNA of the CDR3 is TGTGCCAGCAGCACCATGGGGACAGGGGCTTCACCCCTCCACTTT. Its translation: CASSTMGTGASPLHF.